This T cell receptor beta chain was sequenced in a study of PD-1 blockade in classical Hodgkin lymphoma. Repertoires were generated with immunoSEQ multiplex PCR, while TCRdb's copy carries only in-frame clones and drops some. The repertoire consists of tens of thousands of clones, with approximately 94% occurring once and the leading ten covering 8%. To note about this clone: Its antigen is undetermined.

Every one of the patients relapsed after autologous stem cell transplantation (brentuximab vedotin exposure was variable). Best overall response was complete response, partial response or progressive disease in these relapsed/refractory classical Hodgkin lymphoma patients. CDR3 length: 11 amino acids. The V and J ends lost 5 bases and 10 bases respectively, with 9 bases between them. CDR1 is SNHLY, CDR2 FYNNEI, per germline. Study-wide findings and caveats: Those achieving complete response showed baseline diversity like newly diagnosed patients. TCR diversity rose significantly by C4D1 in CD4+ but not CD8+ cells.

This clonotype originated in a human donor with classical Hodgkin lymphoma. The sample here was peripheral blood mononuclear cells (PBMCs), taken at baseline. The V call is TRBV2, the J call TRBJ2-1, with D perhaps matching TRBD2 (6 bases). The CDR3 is CASSRDSEQFF. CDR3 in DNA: TGTGCCAGCAGTCGGGACTCCGAGCAGTTCTTC.